A selection of T cell receptor beta chains follows, all from one sample in a study of T cell responses to AZD1222 COVID-19 vaccine. Assay used: immunoSEQ multiplex PCR; TCRdb lists only in-frame clones, some missing. Among 40,000 to 60,000 clones listed, about 86% were seen once. Sample: peripheral blood, taken 28 days after the second AZD1222 dose. The receptors come from an adult who received the AZD1222 COVID-19 vaccine. Both conserved end residues are part of each CDR3. A D gene is named only where the DNA matches it firmly. Expanded clones get a size class; other rows say once, few or many, or leave the size out.

size | D | J | V | DNA | CDR3
once | TRBD2 | TRBJ2-7 | TRBV6-5 | TGTGCCAGCAGTCTAGCGGGAGGGCCAAACGAGCAGTACTTC | CASSLAGGPNEQYF
NA | TRBD1 | TRBJ1-2 | TRBV5-6 | TGTGCCAGCAGCTCCGGACAGGGAAGGAGCTATGGCTACACCTTC | CASSSGQGRSYGYTF
NA | TRBD1 | TRBJ2-7 | TRBV7-7 | TGTGCCAGCAGCTTCCGCCGGGACAGTTACGAGCAGTACTTC | CASSFRRDSYEQYF
NA | NA | TRBJ1-5 | TRBV27 | TGTGCCTATGCCGGGGGAAAGGGTCAGCCCCAGCATTTT | CAYAGGKGQPQHF
NA | NA | TRBJ2-3 | TRBV15 | TGTGCCACCAGCAGAGATATCAGTACGGCAGATACGCAGTATTTT | CATSRDISTADTQYF
NA | TRBD2 | TRBJ2-2 | TRBV27 | TGTGCCAGCAGTTTATCGGGGGGAGGGACCGGGGAGCTGTTTTTT | CASSLSGGGTGELFF
NA | TRBD1 | TRBJ1-5 | TRBV28 | TGTGCCAGCAGGGGGACAGGGGAGAATCAGCCCCAGCATTTT | CASRGTGENQPQHF
NA | NA | TRBJ2-7 | TRBV7-9 | TGTGCCAGCAGCTCACACAGGAGCTACGAGCAGTACTTC | CASSSHRSYEQYF
once | NA | TRBJ1-5 | TRBV2 | TGTGCCAGCAGTCTTTTAGGTAGGCCGGGTCAGCCCCAGCATTTT | CASSLLGRPGQPQHF
few | TRBD2 | TRBJ2-1 | TRBV4-3 | TGCGCCAGCAGCCAAGATTCCCGGGGGGGGAGCGATGAGCAGTTCTTC | CASSQDSRGGSDEQFF
NA | NA | TRBJ2-7 | TRBV11-3 | TGTGCCAGCAGCAGCGGACGTACTATTTCCTACGAGCAGTACTTC | CASSSGRTISYEQYF
NA | TRBD2 | TRBJ2-1 | TRBV10-1 | TGCGCCAGCAGTGTGACTAGCGGGACGGAGCAGTTCTTC | CASSVTSGTEQFF
once | NA | TRBJ2-1 | TRBV19 | TGTGCCAGTAGTATAGAGGACCAACCCTACAATGAGCAGTTCTTC | CASSIEDQPYNEQFF
once | TRBD2 | TRBJ2-7 | TRBV7-8 | TGTGCCAGCAGCTTATCTGGGACTAGCGGGAGGTACGAGCAGTACTTC | CASSLSGTSGRYEQYF
NA | TRBD1 | TRBJ1-4 | TRBV5-4 | TGTGCCAGCAGCCTGGGGACAGATGAAAAACTGTTTTTT | CASSLGTDEKLFF
once | NA | TRBJ2-7 | TRBV19 | TGTGCCAGTAGCACCGGGCCCCAATCGGGCTACGAGCAGTACTTC | CASSTGPQSGYEQYF
NA | NA | TRBJ2-1 | TRBV24-1 | TGTGCCACCAGTGATTTTGCCGGAACCGAAAAGTACAATGAGCAGTTCTTC | CATSDFAGTEKYNEQFF
NA | NA | TRBJ2-3 | TRBV19 | TGTGCCAGTAGTATAGTTGGACTATTAGATACGCAGTATTTT | CASSIVGLLDTQYF
NA | NA | TRBJ1-1 | TRBV6-5 | TGTGCCAGCAGTTATTCCAAACAGGGATATAGCACTGAAGCTTTCTTT | CASSYSKQGYSTEAFF
NA | NA | TRBJ1-6 | TRBV30 | TGTGCCTGGAGTGTTGACAGTAATAATTCACCCCTCCACTTT | CAWSVDSNNSPLHF
few | NA | TRBJ2-3 | TRBV11-3 | TGTGCCAGCAGCTCGATTTTCGGGTACACCACAGATACGCAGTATTTT | CASSSIFGYTTDTQYF
NA | NA | TRBJ2-5 | TRBV7-2 | TGTGCCAGCAGCTTAGACCTGGGGGGTGGCCAAGAGACCCAGTACTTC | CASSLDLGGGQETQYF
NA | NA | TRBJ2-6 | TRBV5-1 | TGCGCCAGCAGCCCCCCCTTTCAAACAGGGGCCAACGTCCTGACTTTC | CASSPPFQTGANVLTF
NA | NA | TRBJ1-2 | TRBV6-1 | TGTGCCAGCAGTGAACCCGGGACAAAGGGCTACACCTTC | CASSEPGTKGYTF
NA | TRBD1 | TRBJ2-7 | TRBV29-1 | TGCAGCGTACAAACAGGGGGCGGCTACGAGCAGTACTTC | CSVQTGGGYEQYF
NA | NA | TRBJ2-7 | TRBV19 | TGTGCCAGCCAAGCCAAACCTAATGGCTACGAGCAGTACTTC | CASQAKPNGYEQYF
NA | TRBD1 | TRBJ2-2 | TRBV19 | TGTGCCACCGAACCCAACAGGGGGAACACCGGGGAGCTGTTTTTT | CATEPNRGNTGELFF
NA | NA | TRBJ1-1 | TRBV4-1 | TGCGCCAGCAGCCAAGGAGGGTTAGGGAGGACTGAAGCTTTCTTT | CASSQGGLGRTEAFF
NA | NA | TRBJ2-2 | TRBV27 | TGTGCCAGCAGTCCTGAATTCACCGGGGAGCTGTTTTTT | CASSPEFTGELFF
NA | NA | TRBJ2-1 | TRBV6-8 | TGTGCCAGCAGTTGGGTCTCGAGGCGGAACGGTGAGCAGTTCTTC | CASSWVSRRNGEQFF
NA | TRBD2 | TRBJ2-3 | TRBV4-1 | TGCGCCAGCAGCCAAGTTTATTGGGCGCGGGAGGGCCTAACAGATACGCAGTATTTT | CASSQVYWAREGLTDTQYF
NA | TRBD2 | TRBJ2-1 | TRBV5-8 | TGTGCCAGCAGTCTTTCAAGCGGGACCTACAATGAGCAGTTCTTC | CASSLSSGTYNEQFF
NA | NA | TRBJ1-1 | TRBV9 | TGTGCCTCCGAGGGGGGGACCACTGAAGCTTTCTTT | CASEGGTTEAFF
NA | NA | TRBJ2-7 | TRBV5-4 | TGTGCCAGCAGCGCTACGGGACTGGCAGACTACGAGCAGTACTTC | CASSATGLADYEQYF
NA | NA | TRBJ2-7 | TRBV27 | TGTGCCAGCAGTAATGGCCCCACCTACGAGCAGTACTTC | CASSNGPTYEQYF
once | NA | TRBJ2-1 | TRBV5-1 | TGCGCCAGCAGCCCCGAGCTTAGCGGCTCGGGCAATGAGCAGTTCTTC | CASSPELSGSGNEQFF
NA | TRBD1 | TRBJ2-7 | TRBV7-9 | TGTGCCAGCAGCTACTGGGACAGGGGAACCTACGAGCAGTACTTC | CASSYWDRGTYEQYF
NA | TRBD1 | TRBJ2-4 | TRBV27 | TGTGCCAGCAGTTTATTTATATCCGGGACAGGGGAAAACATTCAGTACTTC | CASSLFISGTGENIQYF
NA | NA | TRBJ2-4 | TRBV18 | TGTGCCAGCTCACCAAAGGAGAGGAACATTCAGTACTTC | CASSPKERNIQYF
NA | NA | TRBJ2-7 | TRBV6-1 | TGTGCCAGCAGTGAAGATGTGGGGACCTACGAGCAGTACTTC | CASSEDVGTYEQYF
once | TRBD1 | TRBJ2-1 | TRBV9 | TGTGCCAGCAGCGTAGTCTCTCAGGGGGTGGACAATGAGCAGTTCTTC | CASSVVSQGVDNEQFF
NA | TRBD2 | TRBJ2-7 | TRBV7-2 | TGTGCCAGCAGCTTAGGACTAGCGGGGTTATCCTACGAGCAGTACTTC | CASSLGLAGLSYEQYF
NA | NA | TRBJ1-1 | TRBV29-1 | TGCAGCGTTGGCCGACAGCCCGAACACACTGAAGCTTTCTTT | CSVGRQPEHTEAFF
few | TRBD2 | TRBJ2-1 | TRBV9 | TGTGCCAGCAGCGGCACAGGACTAGCGGGAGGTAATGAGCAGTTCTTC | CASSGTGLAGGNEQFF
NA | NA | TRBJ2-5 | TRBV19 | TGTGCCAGTAGCCAGCACACCCGGGAGGAGACCCAGTACTTC | CASSQHTREETQYF
once | TRBD1 | TRBJ2-2 | TRBV7-2 | TGTGCCAGCAGCTGGAAGACAGGGAGCGACGGGGAGCTGTTTTTT | CASSWKTGSDGELFF
few | NA | TRBJ1-5 | TRBV9 | TGTGCCTTCGGGGGGGGGATCCAGCCCCAGCATTTT | CAFGGGIQPQHF
NA | NA | TRBJ1-4 | TRBV11-1 | TGTGCCAGCAGCTCGGTCCAGAAGGAAAAACTGTTTTTT | CASSSVQKEKLFF